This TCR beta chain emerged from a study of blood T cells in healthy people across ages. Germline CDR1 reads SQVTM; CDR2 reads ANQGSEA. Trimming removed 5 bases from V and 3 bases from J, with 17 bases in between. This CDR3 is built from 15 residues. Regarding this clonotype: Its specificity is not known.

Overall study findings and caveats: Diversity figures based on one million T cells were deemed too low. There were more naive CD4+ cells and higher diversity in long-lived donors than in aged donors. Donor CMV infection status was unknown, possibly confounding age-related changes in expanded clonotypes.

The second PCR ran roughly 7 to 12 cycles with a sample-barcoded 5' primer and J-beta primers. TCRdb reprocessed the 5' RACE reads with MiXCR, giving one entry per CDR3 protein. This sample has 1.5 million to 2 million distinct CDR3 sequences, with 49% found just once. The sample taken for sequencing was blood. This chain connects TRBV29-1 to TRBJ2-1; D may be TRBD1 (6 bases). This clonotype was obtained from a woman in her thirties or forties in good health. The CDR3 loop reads CSVPQPGAHYNEQFF. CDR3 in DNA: TGCAGCGTTCCCCAGCCAGGGGCTCACTACAATGAGCAGTTCTTC.